This TCR beta chain was sequenced in a study of T cell responses to AZD1222 COVID-19 vaccine. Whole-study findings and limits: Spike-wide coverage was observed for vaccine-associated CD4 TCRs, with dominant responses at 160-218 and 743-854. In the spike-specific TCR repertoire, nearly half reportedly target unmutated variant regions. There were mostly white British donors and more females than males, and clonal diversity was possibly underestimated.

Comment on this clone: Its antigen remains unknown.

The table came from immunoSEQ multiplex PCR; TCRdb's copy has only in-frame clones and leaves some out. The sample includes around 150,000 clones, approximately 90% of them seen just once. Sequenced here: peripheral blood, sampled on day 0 of MenACWY control vaccination. This receptor was obtained from an adult in good health.

This CDR3 is CASSLSLGTGEGYTF. In DNA, the CDR3 is TGTGCCAGCAGCTTAAGTCTGGGGACAGGGGAGGGCTACACCTTC. V and J are TRBV7-9 and TRBJ1-2; 10 nucleotides agree with TRBD1. V shed 2 bases and J 8 bases; nucleotides not matched to a gene: 8. The germline V gene has CDR1 SEHNR and CDR2 FQNEAQ (reference sequence). The CDR3 runs to 15 residues.